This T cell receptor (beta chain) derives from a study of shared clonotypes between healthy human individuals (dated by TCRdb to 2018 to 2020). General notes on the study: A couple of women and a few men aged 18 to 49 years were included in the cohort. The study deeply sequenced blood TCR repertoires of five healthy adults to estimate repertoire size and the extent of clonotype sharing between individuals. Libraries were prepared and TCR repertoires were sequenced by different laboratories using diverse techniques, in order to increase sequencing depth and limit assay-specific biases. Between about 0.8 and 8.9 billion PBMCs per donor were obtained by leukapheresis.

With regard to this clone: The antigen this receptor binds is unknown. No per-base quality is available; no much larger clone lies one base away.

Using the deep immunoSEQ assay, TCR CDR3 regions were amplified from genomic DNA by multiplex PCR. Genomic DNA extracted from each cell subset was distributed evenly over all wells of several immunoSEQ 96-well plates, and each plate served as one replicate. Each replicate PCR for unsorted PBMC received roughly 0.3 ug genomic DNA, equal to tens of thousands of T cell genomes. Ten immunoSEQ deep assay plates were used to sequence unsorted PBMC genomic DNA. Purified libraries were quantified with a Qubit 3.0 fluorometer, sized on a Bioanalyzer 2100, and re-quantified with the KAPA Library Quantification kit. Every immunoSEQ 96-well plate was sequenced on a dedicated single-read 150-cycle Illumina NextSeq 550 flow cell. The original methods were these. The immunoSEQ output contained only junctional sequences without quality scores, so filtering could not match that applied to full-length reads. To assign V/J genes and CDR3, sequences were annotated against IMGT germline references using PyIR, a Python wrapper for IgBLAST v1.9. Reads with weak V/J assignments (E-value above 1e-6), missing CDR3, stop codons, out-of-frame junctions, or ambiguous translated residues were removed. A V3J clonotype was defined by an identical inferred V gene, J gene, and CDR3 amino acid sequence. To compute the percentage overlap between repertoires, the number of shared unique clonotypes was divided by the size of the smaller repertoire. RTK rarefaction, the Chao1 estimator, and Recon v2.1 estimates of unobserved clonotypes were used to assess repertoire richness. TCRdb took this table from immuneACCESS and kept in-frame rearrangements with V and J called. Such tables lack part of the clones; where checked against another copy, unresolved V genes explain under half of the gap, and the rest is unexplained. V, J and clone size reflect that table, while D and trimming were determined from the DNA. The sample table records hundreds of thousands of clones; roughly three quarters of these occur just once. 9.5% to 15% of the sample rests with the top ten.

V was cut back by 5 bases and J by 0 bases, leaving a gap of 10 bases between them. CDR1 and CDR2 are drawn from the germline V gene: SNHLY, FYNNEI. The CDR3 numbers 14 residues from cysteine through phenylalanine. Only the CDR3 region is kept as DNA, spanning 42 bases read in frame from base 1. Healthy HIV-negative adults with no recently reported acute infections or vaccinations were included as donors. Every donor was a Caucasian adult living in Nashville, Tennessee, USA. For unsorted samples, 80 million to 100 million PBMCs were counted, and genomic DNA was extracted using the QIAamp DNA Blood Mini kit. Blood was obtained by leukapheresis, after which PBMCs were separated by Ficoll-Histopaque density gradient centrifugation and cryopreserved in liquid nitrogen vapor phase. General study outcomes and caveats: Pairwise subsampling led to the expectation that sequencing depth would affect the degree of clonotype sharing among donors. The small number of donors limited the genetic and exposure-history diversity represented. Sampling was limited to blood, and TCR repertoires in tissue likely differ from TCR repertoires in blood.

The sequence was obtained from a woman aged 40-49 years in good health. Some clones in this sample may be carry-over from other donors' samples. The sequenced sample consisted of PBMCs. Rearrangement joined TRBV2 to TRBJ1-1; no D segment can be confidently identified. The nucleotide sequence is TGTGCCAGCAGTCCCGGGCTCATGAACACTGAAGCTTTCTTT. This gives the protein CASSPGLMNTEAFF.